This T cell receptor beta chain was obtained from a study of T-cell memory formation after mild COVID-19. As regards this clonotype: Antigen: not known.

Trimming removed 5 bases from V and 0 bases from J, with 14 bases in between. The CDR3 is made up of 15 amino acids. TCRdb reprocessed the 5' RACE reads with MiXCR, giving one entry per CDR3 protein. Of hundreds of thousands of distinct CDR3 sequences listed, around 15% are singletons. Study outcomes and limitations: Some responding clones appeared in pre-infection memory, suggesting cross-reactive memory joined.

This receptor was identified in a man younger than 35 who had mild COVID-19 (a few samples of this study predate the infection). Cell type and time point are not known. The chain couples TRBV12-3 or TRBV12-4 to TRBJ2-7, with D perhaps TRBD2 (7 bases). The sequenced sample consisted of PBMCs or a T cell subset sorted from them (not recorded which). This chain's CDR3 is CASSLGRGLSYEQYV. The CDR3 nucleotides are TGTGCCAGCAGTCTCGGGCGGGGGCTCTCCTACGAGCAGTACGTC.